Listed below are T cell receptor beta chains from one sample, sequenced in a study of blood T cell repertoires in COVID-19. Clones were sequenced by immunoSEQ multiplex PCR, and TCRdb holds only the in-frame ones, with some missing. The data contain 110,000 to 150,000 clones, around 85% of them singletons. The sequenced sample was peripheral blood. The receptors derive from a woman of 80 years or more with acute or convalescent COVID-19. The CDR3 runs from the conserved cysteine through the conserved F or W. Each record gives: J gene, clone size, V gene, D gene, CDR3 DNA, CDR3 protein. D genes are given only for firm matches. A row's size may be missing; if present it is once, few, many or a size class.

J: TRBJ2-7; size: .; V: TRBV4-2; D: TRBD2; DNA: TGTGCCAGCAGCCAAACGGCGCGGGGGGCCTCCTACGAGCAGTACTTC; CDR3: CASSQTARGASYEQYF
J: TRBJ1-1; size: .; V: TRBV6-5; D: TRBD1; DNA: TGTGCCGTCAGGGGACAGGGGTACACTGAAGCTTTCTTT; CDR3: CAVRGQGYTEAFF
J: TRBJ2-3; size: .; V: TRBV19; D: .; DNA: TGTGCCAGTAGTAGGTCTAGCGGCACAGATACGCAGTATTTT; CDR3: CASSRSSGTDTQYF
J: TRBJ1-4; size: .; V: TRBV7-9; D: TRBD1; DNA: TGTGCCAGCAGCTATGCGGACAGGGCGACTGAAAAACTGTTTTTT; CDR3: CASSYADRATEKLFF
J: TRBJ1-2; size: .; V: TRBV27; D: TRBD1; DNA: TGTGCCAGCAGTTTAGGCCTAGGCAGGGGGCTTGGTGGCTACACCTTC; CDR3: CASSLGLGRGLGGYTF
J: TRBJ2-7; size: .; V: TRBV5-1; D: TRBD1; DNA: TGCGCCAGCAGCTCAGCCGACTCGGGACAGAACTACGAGCAGTACTTC; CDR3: CASSSADSGQNYEQYF
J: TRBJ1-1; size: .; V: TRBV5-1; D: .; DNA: TGCGCCAGCAGTATGGGGGGTGTGGGCACTGAAGCTTTCTTT; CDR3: CASSMGGVGTEAFF
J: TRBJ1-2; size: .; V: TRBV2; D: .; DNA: TGTGCCAGCAGCCGGACAGTCTATGGCTACACCTTC; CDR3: CASSRTVYGYTF
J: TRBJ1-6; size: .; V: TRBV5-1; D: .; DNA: TGCGCCAGCAGCTTGGAATCGGGTTCACCCCTCCACTTT; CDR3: CASSLESGSPLHF
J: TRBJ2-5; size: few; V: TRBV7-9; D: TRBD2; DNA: TGTGCCAGGATTCTAGCGGGGGGGCAGGAGACCCAGTACTTC; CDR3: CARILAGGQETQYF
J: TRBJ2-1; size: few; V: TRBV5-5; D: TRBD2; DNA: TGTGCCAGCAGCAAGGGACTAGCGGGGGTTCAGTTCTTC; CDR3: CASSKGLAGVQFF
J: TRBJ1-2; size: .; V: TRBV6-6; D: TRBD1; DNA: TGTGCCAGCAGTGACAGGACAGGTAGCTATGGCTACACCTTC; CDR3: CASSDRTGSYGYTF
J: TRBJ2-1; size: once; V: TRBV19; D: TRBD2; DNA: TGTGCCAGTAGTGGCGCGGGACTAGCTGAAGATGAGCAGTTCTTC; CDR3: CASSGAGLAEDEQFF
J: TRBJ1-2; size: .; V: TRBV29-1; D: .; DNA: TGCAGCGTACTACGGGACACAAACTATGGCTACACCTTC; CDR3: CSVLRDTNYGYTF
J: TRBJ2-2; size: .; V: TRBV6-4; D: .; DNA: TGTGCCAGCAGTGTGTCCGGGACTACCGGGGAGCTGTTTTTT; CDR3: CASSVSGTTGELFF
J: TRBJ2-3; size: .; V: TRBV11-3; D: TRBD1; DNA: TGTGCCAGCAGCTCGGACAGGAATACGCAGTATTTT; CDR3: CASSSDRNTQYF
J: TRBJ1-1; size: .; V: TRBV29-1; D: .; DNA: TGCAGCGTATGGTTGGGGTCGGGGACTGAAGCTTTCTTT; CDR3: CSVWLGSGTEAFF
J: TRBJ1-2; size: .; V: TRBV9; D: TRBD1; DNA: TGTGCCAGCAGCGTAGAACAGGGGGCGCGTGGCTACACCTTC; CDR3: CASSVEQGARGYTF
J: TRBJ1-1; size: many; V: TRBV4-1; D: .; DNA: TGCGCCAGCAGCCAAGACTCGGTAGAGGGCGAAGCTTTCTTT; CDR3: CASSQDSVEGEAFF
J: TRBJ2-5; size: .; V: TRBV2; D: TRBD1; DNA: TGTGCCAGCAGAAACCGGGACAGGGGTGTAGAGACCCAGTACTTC; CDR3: CASRNRDRGVETQYF
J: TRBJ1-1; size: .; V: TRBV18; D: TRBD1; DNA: TGTGCCAGCTCGTCTCCCACAGGGGGCCGTTTAATGGTTGAAGCTTTCTTT; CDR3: CASSSPTGGRLMVEAFF
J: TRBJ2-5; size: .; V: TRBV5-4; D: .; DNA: TGTGCCAGCAGCTTGGCTCTTCCCGGGACTCAGCTCGCCCAGTACTTC; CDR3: CASSLALPGTQLAQYF
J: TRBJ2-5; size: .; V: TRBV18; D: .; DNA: TGTGCCAGCTCCCGGGAGACCCAGTACTTC; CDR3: CASSRETQYF
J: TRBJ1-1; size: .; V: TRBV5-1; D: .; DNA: TGCGCCAGCAGCTTGTCAGGGGCCGGGGCTTTCTTT; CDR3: CASSLSGAGAFF
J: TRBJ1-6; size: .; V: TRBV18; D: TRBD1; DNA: TGTGCCAGCTCACCACCAGGGACAGGGAGGAATTCACCCCTCCACTTT; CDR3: CASSPPGTGRNSPLHF
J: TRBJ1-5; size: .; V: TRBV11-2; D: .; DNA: TGTGCCAGCAGCTACAATAGCAATCAGCCCCAGCATTTT; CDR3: CASSYNSNQPQHF
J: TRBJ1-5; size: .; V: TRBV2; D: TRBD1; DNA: TGTGCCAGCAGTGCGCACAGGGGGGAGAATCAGCCCCAGCATTTT; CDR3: CASSAHRGENQPQHF
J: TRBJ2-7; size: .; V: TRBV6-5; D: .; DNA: TGTGCCAGCACTTCAGGGATGCTGGGGGAGCAGTACTTC; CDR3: CASTSGMLGEQYF
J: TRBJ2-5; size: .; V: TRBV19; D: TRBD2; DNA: TGTGCCAGTGCCTGGGGGAGGGGAGAGACCCAGTACTTC; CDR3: CASAWGRGETQYF
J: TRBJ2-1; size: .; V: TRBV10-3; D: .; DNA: TGTGCCATCAGTGCGTCGGGAGACAATGAGCAGTTCTTC; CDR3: CAISASGDNEQFF
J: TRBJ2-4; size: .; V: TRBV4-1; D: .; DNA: TGCGCCAGCAGCCCTATTAACAGATCCAAAAACATTCAGTACTTC; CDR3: CASSPINRSKNIQYF
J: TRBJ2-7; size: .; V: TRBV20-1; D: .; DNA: TGCAGTGCTATAGGCGGATACGAGCAGTACTTC; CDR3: CSAIGGYEQYF
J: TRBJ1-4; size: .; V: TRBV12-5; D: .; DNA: TGTGCTAGTGGTTTGGGGGCAACAACTAATGAAAAACTGTTTTTT; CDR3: CASGLGATTNEKLFF